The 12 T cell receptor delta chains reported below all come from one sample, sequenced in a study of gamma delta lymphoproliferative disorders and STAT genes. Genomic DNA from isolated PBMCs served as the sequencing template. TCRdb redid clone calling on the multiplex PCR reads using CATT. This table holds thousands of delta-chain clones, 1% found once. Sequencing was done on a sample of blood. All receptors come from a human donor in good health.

CDR3 sequence reads: CACDTVVGGGYLYTDKLIF. CDR3 in DNA: TGTGCCTGTGACACCGTGGTTGGTGGGGGATACCTGTACACCGATAAACTCATCTTT. V is TRDV2 and J is TRDJ1, with 10 positions matching TRDD3. The J segment lost 0 bases and the V segment lost 0 bases, leaving 12 bases of the junction unmatched. Germline loops: CDR1 GEAIGNYY, CDR2 EKD. The CDR3 runs 19 residues.

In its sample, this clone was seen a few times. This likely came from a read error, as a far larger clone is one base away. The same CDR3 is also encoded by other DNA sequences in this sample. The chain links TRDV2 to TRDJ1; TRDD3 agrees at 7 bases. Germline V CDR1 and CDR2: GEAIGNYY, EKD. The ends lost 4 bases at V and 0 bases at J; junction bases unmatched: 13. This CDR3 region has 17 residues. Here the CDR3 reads CACDTVTRGMNTDKLIF. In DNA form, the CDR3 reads TGTGCCTGTGATACCGTAACCCGGGGGATGAACACCGATAAACTCATCTTT.

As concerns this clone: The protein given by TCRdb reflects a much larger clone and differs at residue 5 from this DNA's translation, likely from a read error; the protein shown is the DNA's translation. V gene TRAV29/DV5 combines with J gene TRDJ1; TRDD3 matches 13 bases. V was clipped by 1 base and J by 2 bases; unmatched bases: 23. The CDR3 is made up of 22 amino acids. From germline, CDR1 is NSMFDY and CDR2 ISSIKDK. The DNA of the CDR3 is TGTGCAGCAAGCAGATCTACTGGGTACTGGGGGATACGGGTGATTAAGACCGATAAACTCATCTTT. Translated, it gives CAASRSTGYWGIRVIKTDKLIF.

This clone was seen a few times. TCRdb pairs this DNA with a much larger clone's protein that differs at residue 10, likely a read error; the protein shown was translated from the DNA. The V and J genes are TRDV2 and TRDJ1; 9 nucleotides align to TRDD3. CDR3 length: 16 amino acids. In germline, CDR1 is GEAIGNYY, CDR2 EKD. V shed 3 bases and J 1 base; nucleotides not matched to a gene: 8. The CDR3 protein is CACDSLLGDCTDKLIF. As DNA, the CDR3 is TGTGCCTGTGACTCCTTACTGGGGGACTGCACCGATAAACTCATCTTT.

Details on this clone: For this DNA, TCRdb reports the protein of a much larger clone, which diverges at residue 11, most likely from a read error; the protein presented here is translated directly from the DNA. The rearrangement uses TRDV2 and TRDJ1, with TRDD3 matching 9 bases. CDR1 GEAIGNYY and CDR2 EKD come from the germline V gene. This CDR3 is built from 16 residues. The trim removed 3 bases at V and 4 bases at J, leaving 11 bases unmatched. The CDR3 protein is CACDSLLGDYIDKLIF. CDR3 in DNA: TGTGCCTGTGACTCCTTACTGGGGGACTACATCGATAAACTCATCTTT.

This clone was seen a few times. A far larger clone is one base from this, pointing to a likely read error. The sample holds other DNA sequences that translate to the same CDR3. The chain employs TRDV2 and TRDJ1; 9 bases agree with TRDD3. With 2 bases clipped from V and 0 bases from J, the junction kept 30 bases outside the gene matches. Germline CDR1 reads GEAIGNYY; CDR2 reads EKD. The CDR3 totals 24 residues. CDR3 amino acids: CACDNAISPTFRWGDTMYTDKLIF. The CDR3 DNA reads TGTGCCTGTGACAACGCCATTTCCCCTACGTTTAGATGGGGGGATACAATGTACACCGATAAACTCATCTTT.

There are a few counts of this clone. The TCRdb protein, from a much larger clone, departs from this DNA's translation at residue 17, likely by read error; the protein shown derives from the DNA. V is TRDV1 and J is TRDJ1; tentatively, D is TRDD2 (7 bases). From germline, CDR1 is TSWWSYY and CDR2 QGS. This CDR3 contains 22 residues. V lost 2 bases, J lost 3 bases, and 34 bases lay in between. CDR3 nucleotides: TGTGCTCTTGGGGAAATTCCGGTGGGAGCCTTCCTCCGCCTACTGGGTCCCGATAAACTCATCTTT. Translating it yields CALGEIPVGAFLRLLGPDKLIF.

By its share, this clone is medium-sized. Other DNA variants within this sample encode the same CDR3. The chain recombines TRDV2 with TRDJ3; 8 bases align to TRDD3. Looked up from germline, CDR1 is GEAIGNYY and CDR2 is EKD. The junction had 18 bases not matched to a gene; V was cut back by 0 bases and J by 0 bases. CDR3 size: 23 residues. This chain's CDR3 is CACDTVSGGHSTFSSWDTRQMFF. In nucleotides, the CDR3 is TGTGCCTGTGACACCGTTTCTGGGGGACACAGTACTTTTAGCTCCTGGGACACCCGACAGATGTTTTTC.

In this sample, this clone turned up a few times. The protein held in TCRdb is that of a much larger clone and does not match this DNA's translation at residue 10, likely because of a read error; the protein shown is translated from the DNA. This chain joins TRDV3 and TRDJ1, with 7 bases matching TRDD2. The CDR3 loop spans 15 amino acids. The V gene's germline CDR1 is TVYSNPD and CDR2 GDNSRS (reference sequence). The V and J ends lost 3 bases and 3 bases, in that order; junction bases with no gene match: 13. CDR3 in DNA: TGTGCCTTCTGTTCCTACTTAGGGGACTCCGATAAACTCATCTTT. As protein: CAFCSYLGDSDKLIF.

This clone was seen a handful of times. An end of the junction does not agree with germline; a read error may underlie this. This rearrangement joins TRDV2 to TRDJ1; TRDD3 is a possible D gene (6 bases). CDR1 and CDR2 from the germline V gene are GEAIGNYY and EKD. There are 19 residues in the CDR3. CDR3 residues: CACGTVKTRTGSSNDKLIF. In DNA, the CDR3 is TGTGCCTGTGGCACCGTAAAGACGAGAACTGGGTCGTCAAACGATAAACTCATCTTT.

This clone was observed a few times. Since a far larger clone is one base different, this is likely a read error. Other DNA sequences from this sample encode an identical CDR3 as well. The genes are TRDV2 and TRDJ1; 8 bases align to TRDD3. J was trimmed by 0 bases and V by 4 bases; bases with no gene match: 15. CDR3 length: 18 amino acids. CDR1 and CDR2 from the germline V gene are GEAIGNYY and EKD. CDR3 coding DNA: TGTGCCTGTGAATCACTGGGGGGCACAAAGGAATACACCGATAAACTCATCTTT. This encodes CACESLGGTKEYTDKLIF.

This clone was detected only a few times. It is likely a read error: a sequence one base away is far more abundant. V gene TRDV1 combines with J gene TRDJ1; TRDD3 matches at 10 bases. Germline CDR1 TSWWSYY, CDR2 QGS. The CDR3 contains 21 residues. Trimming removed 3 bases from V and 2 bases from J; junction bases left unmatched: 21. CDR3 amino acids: CALGEGSVVHTGGSITDKLIF. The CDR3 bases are TGTGCTCTTGGGGAGGGTTCCGTCGTCCATACTGGGGGATCGATTACCGATAAACTCATCTTT.